This T cell receptor (beta chain) stems from a study of control samples from healthy donors and cancer patients. Sequencing was performed with immunoSEQ multiplex PCR; in TCRdb, only in-frame clones are kept and a portion is missing. The repertoire holds 20,000 to 25,000 clones, 85% seen once, with approximately 40% in the top ten. The CDR3 consists of 17 residues. CDR1 is LGHDT and CDR2 is YNNKEL in the germline V gene (reference sequence). V trimming: 0 bases; J trimming: 0 bases; junction bases outside the gene matches: 2. The chain carries TRBV3-1 (or the pseudogene TRBV3-2) and TRBJ2-1; 10 positions agree with TRBD2. The sample taken for sequencing was PBMCs. The TCR sequence derives from a man aged 55-75 years with head and neck cancer. CDR3 region: CASSQDASGSSYNEQFF. As DNA, the CDR3 is TGTGCCAGCAGCCAAGATGCTAGCGGGAGCTCCTACAATGAGCAGTTCTTC.